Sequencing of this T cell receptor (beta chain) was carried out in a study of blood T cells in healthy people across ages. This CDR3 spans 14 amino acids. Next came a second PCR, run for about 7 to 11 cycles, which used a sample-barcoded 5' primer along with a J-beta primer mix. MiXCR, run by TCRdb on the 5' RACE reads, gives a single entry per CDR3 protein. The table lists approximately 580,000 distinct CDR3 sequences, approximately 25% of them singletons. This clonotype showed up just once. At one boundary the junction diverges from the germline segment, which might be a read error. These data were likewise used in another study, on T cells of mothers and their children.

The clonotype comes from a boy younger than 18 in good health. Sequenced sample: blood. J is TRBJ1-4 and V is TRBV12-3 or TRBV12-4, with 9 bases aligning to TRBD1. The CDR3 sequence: CTSRYRGLEEKLFF. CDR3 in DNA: TGTACCAGCAGATACAGGGGGCTGGAGGAAAAACTGTTTTTT.